This T cell receptor (beta chain) was recorded in a study of blood T cell repertoires in COVID-19 (dated by TCRdb to about 2020). In the study overall: Samples from collaborators originated in the United States, Italy and Spain and spanned both the acute and convalescent phases of COVID-19. The material from the prospective study consisted of cDNA or gDNA derived from T cells, B-cell-depleted T cells, or PBMCs. Subjects who had been exposed to COVID-19, were actively infected with it, or had recovered from it provided the deeply sampled blood TCRbeta repertoires that made up the dataset. The repertoires were released in a freely available public database intended as a resource for research on the immune response to SARS-CoV-2. Samples came from the ongoing ImmuneRACE study (first 160 participants) plus 1,254 subjects from 6 global collaborators. Nearly every sample came with metadata listing a de-identified subject ID, COVID-19 status, age in years and sex. Where available, HLA class I and class II types were taken from metadata supplied by the sample provider and were not determined by assay-based typing.

The immunoSEQ Assay, a bias-controlled multiplex PCR, was used to amplify TCRbeta CDR3 regions from genomic DNA. The authors processed their data as follows. The number of nucleated cells in each sample was estimated by amplification of reference gene primers within the assay. To quantify the absolute abundance of each unique TCRbeta CDR3 rearrangement, sequence reads were collapsed and filtered. Productive Simpson clonality was computed per sample as the square root of Simpson's diversity index over productive rearrangements. TCRdb mirrors the immuneACCESS table, restricted to in-frame sequences. Some clones are absent from its copies; in checked studies, under half trace to an unresolved V gene, and the reason for the others is unknown. V, J and clone size are taken as reported in that table, and D and trimming were inferred from the DNA itself. This sample comprises approximately 150,000 clones, around nine tenths of them detected only once. The top ten clonotypes cover 8.6% of the sample.

Each collaborating institution followed its own protocols to collect whole blood in K2EDTA tubes. For TCRbeta analysis, collaborator samples were shipped as frozen whole blood, as isolated PBMCs, or as DNA extracted from either sample type. What the study reported, not specific to this receptor: Clinical and demographic metadata were provided uncurated, with the amount varying by source and participant.

As to this clone: This clone's antigen is unknown. No per-base quality is available; no much larger clone lies one base away.

The TCR sequence derives from a woman between 50 and 59 years old with active or convalescent COVID-19. The sample comprised peripheral blood.

In nucleotides, the sequence is TGTGCCAGCAGCCGTGAGGGACTAGCGGGAGCGTCTGGGGCCAACGTCCTGACTTTC. Its amino acids are CASSREGLAGASGANVLTF. The chain is encoded by TRBV5-4 joined to TRBJ2-6; 14 junctional bases match TRBD2. The CDR3 has 19 amino acids, counting the end cysteine and phenylalanine. Only the CDR3 DNA is retained, 57 bases long and in frame from the first base. The germline V gene (reference sequence) gives CDR1 as SGHNT and CDR2 as YYREEE. Relative to germline, V is missing 4 bases and J is missing 1 base, with 7 bases of the junction outside any gene match.